A selection of T cell receptor beta chains follows, all from one sample in a study of CD8 T cells in ankylosing spondylitis. Each CDR3 protein is one row after TCRdb ran MiXCR on the 5' RACE reads. The data show approximately 550,000 distinct CDR3 sequences, 12% seen once. The specimen was blood, either unsorted or a sorted T cell fraction (not recorded which). The receptors derive from a male donor with ankylosing spondylitis. The CDR3 runs from the conserved cysteine through the conserved F or W. A D gene is named only where the DNA matches it firmly. Size is stated for part of the rows, as once, few or many counts, or as a class when the clone is expanded.

CDR3 DNA: TGCGCCAGCAGCTGGCGGGACAGAAACACAGATACGCAGTATTTT
CDR3 protein: CASSWRDRNTDTQYF
clone size: .
V gene: TRBV5-1
J gene: TRBJ2-3
D gene: .

CDR3 DNA: TGTGCCAGCAGCACGCAAATCCAACTAGCGGGAGGGCCGATCAAAGATACGCAGTATTTT
CDR3 protein: CASSTQIQLAGGPIKDTQYF
clone size: .
V gene: TRBV4-2
J gene: TRBJ2-3
D gene: TRBD2

CDR3 DNA: TGTGCCAGCAGATCTGGGCCCGTTAGCAATCAGCCCCAGCATTTT
CDR3 protein: CASRSGPVSNQPQHF
clone size: many
V gene: TRBV6-1
J gene: TRBJ1-5
D gene: .

CDR3 DNA: TGTGCCAGCAGTGAAGAATGGGGCTCCTACGAGCAGTACTTC
CDR3 protein: CASSEEWGSYEQYF
clone size: few
V gene: TRBV2
J gene: TRBJ2-7
D gene: .

CDR3 DNA: TGTGCCAGCAGCCAGGAGAGGGGGACACCTTCGAGGACCGGGGAGCTGTTTTTT
CDR3 protein: CASSQERGTPSRTGELFF
clone size: .
V gene: TRBV3-1
J gene: TRBJ2-2
D gene: .

CDR3 DNA: TGTGCCAGCAGCTCCAGACACGCGCTGGATACCGGGGAGCTGTTTTTT
CDR3 protein: CASSSRHALDTGELFF
clone size: .
V gene: TRBV7-9
J gene: TRBJ2-2
D gene: .

CDR3 DNA: TGTGCCAGCAGCTTTGGGCTAGCGGGAGCAAGGGAGCAGTTCTTC
CDR3 protein: CASSFGLAGAREQFF
clone size: .
V gene: TRBV13
J gene: TRBJ2-1
D gene: TRBD2

CDR3 DNA: TGTGCCAGCAGCCCACGCGCGGGACCATACAATGAGCAGTTCTTC
CDR3 protein: CASSPRAGPYNEQFF
clone size: many
V gene: TRBV5-6
J gene: TRBJ2-1
D gene: .

CDR3 DNA: TGTGCCACCAGTCAAGGGGGAGACCTCAATCAGCCCCAGCATTTT
CDR3 protein: CATSQGGDLNQPQHF
clone size: few
V gene: TRBV24-1
J gene: TRBJ1-5
D gene: .

CDR3 DNA: TGTGCCAGCGGGGCCGGACTGCAAGAGACCCAGTACTTC
CDR3 protein: CASGAGLQETQYF
clone size: many
V gene: TRBV3-1
J gene: TRBJ2-5
D gene: .

CDR3 DNA: TGTGCCAGCAGTTTCAGCTTCAATCAGCCCCAGCATTTT
CDR3 protein: CASSFSFNQPQHF
clone size: few
V gene: TRBV12-3/TRBV12-4
J gene: TRBJ1-5
D gene: .

CDR3 DNA: TGTGCCAGCAGCTCCCCGGGGACCACAGATACGCAGTATTTT
CDR3 protein: CASSSPGTTDTQYF
clone size: .
V gene: TRBV7-9
J gene: TRBJ2-3
D gene: .

CDR3 DNA: TGTGCCAGCAGACGTAGCGGGAGACCCACCGGGGAGCTGTTTTTT
CDR3 protein: CASRRSGRPTGELFF
clone size: .
V gene: TRBV12-3/TRBV12-4
J gene: TRBJ2-2
D gene: TRBD2

CDR3 DNA: TGTGCCAGCAGCTTGGGCTGGCAGAGGGGAGAGACCCAGTACTTC
CDR3 protein: CASSLGWQRGETQYF
clone size: .
V gene: TRBV5-5
J gene: TRBJ2-5
D gene: .

CDR3 DNA: TGCAGTGCTAGAGATCGGCGGAGAGGCACAGATACGCAGTATTTT
CDR3 protein: CSARDRRRGTDTQYF
clone size: .
V gene: TRBV20-1
J gene: TRBJ2-3
D gene: .

CDR3 DNA: TGTGCCTGCGGGGGGGCGGGCAATCAGCCCCAGCATTTT
CDR3 protein: CACGGAGNQPQHF
clone size: few
V gene: TRBV7-9
J gene: TRBJ1-5
D gene: .

CDR3 DNA: TGTGCCAGCAGTGAAGCGCTTGGCGGAAATACGCAGTATTTT
CDR3 protein: CASSEALGGNTQYF
clone size: .
V gene: TRBV2
J gene: TRBJ2-3
D gene: .

CDR3 DNA: TGTGCCAGCAGGCCCACTAGCGGGAGGAGTAATGAGCAGTTCTTC
CDR3 protein: CASRPTSGRSNEQFF
clone size: few
V gene: TRBV6-1
J gene: TRBJ2-1
D gene: TRBD2

CDR3 DNA: TGCAGCGTTGAAGGGGGAGGGTCCTACAATGAGCAGTTCTTC
CDR3 protein: CSVEGGGSYNEQFF
clone size: many
V gene: TRBV29-1
J gene: TRBJ2-1
D gene: TRBD2

CDR3 DNA: TGTGCCAGCAGTTTCAGGGGGACTGGCAATCAGCCCCAGCATTTT
CDR3 protein: CASSFRGTGNQPQHF
clone size: .
V gene: TRBV12-3/TRBV12-4
J gene: TRBJ1-5
D gene: TRBD1

CDR3 DNA: TGTGCCAGCAGCCAACCAGCGGTCTCCTACAATGAGCAGTTCTTC
CDR3 protein: CASSQPAVSYNEQFF
clone size: few
V gene: TRBV3-1
J gene: TRBJ2-1
D gene: .

CDR3 DNA: TGTGCCAGCAGCTTATCAGGCGATGAGCAGTTCTTC
CDR3 protein: CASSLSGDEQFF
clone size: .
V gene: TRBV7-9
J gene: TRBJ2-1
D gene: .

CDR3 DNA: TGTGCCAGCACCAAGCCCGGACTACCCTTCCCGAACACCGGGGAGCTGTTTTTT
CDR3 protein: CASTKPGLPFPNTGELFF
clone size: few
V gene: TRBV6-2/TRBV6-3
J gene: TRBJ2-2
D gene: .

CDR3 DNA: TGCAGCGTGGCCCCCGGGACTAGCGGACCGAGCTCCTACAATGAGCAGTTCTTC
CDR3 protein: CSVAPGTSGPSSYNEQFF
clone size: .
V gene: TRBV29-1
J gene: TRBJ2-1
D gene: TRBD2

CDR3 DNA: TGTGCCAGCAGGTTTTTTGGCCAAGAGACCCAGTACTTC
CDR3 protein: CASRFFGQETQYF
clone size: few
V gene: TRBV27
J gene: TRBJ2-5
D gene: .

CDR3 DNA: TGCAGCGTCCTGACAGGACTGAACACTGAAGCTTTCTTT
CDR3 protein: CSVLTGLNTEAFF
clone size: many
V gene: TRBV29-1
J gene: TRBJ1-1
D gene: .

CDR3 DNA: TGTGCCAGCAGCCAGGAACAGGGAGCCTCACCCCTCCACTTT
CDR3 protein: CASSQEQGASPLHF
clone size: few
V gene: TRBV3-1
J gene: TRBJ1-6
D gene: .

CDR3 DNA: TGCGCCAGCAGCTTGAACGCCGAGCAGTACTTC
CDR3 protein: CASSLNAEQYF
clone size: .
V gene: TRBV5-1
J gene: TRBJ2-7
D gene: .

CDR3 DNA: TGTGCCAGCAAAGGACAGTTGGTGGCTGAAGCTTTCTTT
CDR3 protein: CASKGQLVAEAFF
clone size: .
V gene: TRBV6-1
J gene: TRBJ1-1
D gene: .

CDR3 DNA: TGTGCCAGCAGTTCCCCCCAACGGGGCACCCTCTACGATGAGCAGTTCTTC
CDR3 protein: CASSSPQRGTLYDEQFF
clone size: once
V gene: TRBV6-5
J gene: TRBJ2-1
D gene: .

CDR3 DNA: TGTGCCAGCAGCCCCTTTGGTCAGGGGGAGCTTGAGCAGTTCTTC
CDR3 protein: CASSPFGQGELEQFF
clone size: .
V gene: TRBV3-1
J gene: TRBJ2-1
D gene: TRBD1

CDR3 DNA: TGTGCCAGCAGTGAATACCCCAGGGGGTTCGGAAACACCATATATTTT
CDR3 protein: CASSEYPRGFGNTIYF
clone size: .
V gene: TRBV6-1
J gene: TRBJ1-3
D gene: TRBD1

CDR3 DNA: TGTGCCAGCAGTTTATCGACAGGCTACACCGGGGAGCTGTTTTTT
CDR3 protein: CASSLSTGYTGELFF
clone size: few
V gene: TRBV12-3/TRBV12-4
J gene: TRBJ2-2
D gene: .

CDR3 DNA: TGTGCCAGCAGTCCCTGGGGGGGCAGAGAAGATACGCAGTATTTT
CDR3 protein: CASSPWGGREDTQYF
clone size: many
V gene: TRBV28
J gene: TRBJ2-3
D gene: .

CDR3 DNA: TGTGCCAGCAGCTCGCGGGAGATTGGCACAGATACGCAGTATTTT
CDR3 protein: CASSSREIGTDTQYF
clone size: few
V gene: TRBV7-8
J gene: TRBJ2-3
D gene: TRBD2

CDR3 DNA: TGTGCCACCAGTGATTTGACTAGCGGTTTGACCCAGTACTTC
CDR3 protein: CATSDLTSGLTQYF
clone size: .
V gene: TRBV24-1
J gene: TRBJ2-5
D gene: TRBD2

CDR3 DNA: TGCGCCAGCACCGACGGGAACTCCAGGACCGGGGAGCTGTTTTTT
CDR3 protein: CASTDGNSRTGELFF
clone size: few
V gene: TRBV5-1
J gene: TRBJ2-2
D gene: .

CDR3 DNA: TGCGCCAGCAGCCCAACGGCGGGCTTCCAAGAGACCCAGTACTTC
CDR3 protein: CASSPTAGFQETQYF
clone size: many
V gene: TRBV5-1
J gene: TRBJ2-5
D gene: .

CDR3 DNA: TGTGCCAGCAGTTTCGATCTAACTAAAACTGGGGCCAACGTCCTGACTTTC
CDR3 protein: CASSFDLTKTGANVLTF
clone size: .
V gene: TRBV28
J gene: TRBJ2-6
D gene: .

CDR3 DNA: TGCGCCAGCAGCTTGGCGTCGGGGAGCTCTGGAAACACCATATATTTT
CDR3 protein: CASSLASGSSGNTIYF
clone size: .
V gene: TRBV5-1
J gene: TRBJ1-3
D gene: .

CDR3 DNA: TGTGCCAGCAGCTCAGAAGGGGGAACTAACTATGGCTACACCTTC
CDR3 protein: CASSSEGGTNYGYTF
clone size: .
V gene: TRBV7-9
J gene: TRBJ1-2
D gene: .

CDR3 DNA: TGTGCCAGTATGGGACAGGGTGCCGAGCAGTACTTC
CDR3 protein: CASMGQGAEQYF
clone size: .
V gene: TRBV19
J gene: TRBJ2-7
D gene: TRBD1

CDR3 DNA: TGTGCCAGCAGGGACTCTTCCGGTTCACCCCTCCACTTT
CDR3 protein: CASRDSSGSPLHF
clone size: few
V gene: TRBV28
J gene: TRBJ1-6
D gene: .

CDR3 DNA: TGCGCCAGCAGCCTCGGGATCTCTGGGGCCAACGTCCTGACTTTC
CDR3 protein: CASSLGISGANVLTF
clone size: .
V gene: TRBV5-1
J gene: TRBJ2-6
D gene: .

CDR3 DNA: TGTGCCAGCAGTTCCCCGCCTCTAAGAGATACGCAGTATTTT
CDR3 protein: CASSSPPLRDTQYF
clone size: .
V gene: TRBV6-2/TRBV6-3
J gene: TRBJ2-3
D gene: .

CDR3 DNA: TGTGCCAGCAGCCCACACGGAGTAAATGGAAACACCATATATTTT
CDR3 protein: CASSPHGVNGNTIYF
clone size: few
V gene: TRBV12-3/TRBV12-4
J gene: TRBJ1-3
D gene: .

CDR3 DNA: TGTGCCAGCAGCTTAGTTCTTCGGGAGACCCAGTACTTC
CDR3 protein: CASSLVLRETQYF
clone size: .
V gene: TRBV11-2
J gene: TRBJ2-5
D gene: .

CDR3 DNA: TGCGCCAGCAGCTTGACAGACCCCTCTGGGGCCAACGTCCTGACTTTC
CDR3 protein: CASSLTDPSGANVLTF
clone size: .
V gene: TRBV5-1
J gene: TRBJ2-6
D gene: .

CDR3 DNA: TGCAGTGCTGGGCTTCTCAGGGGTGAGCAGTTCTTC
CDR3 protein: CSAGLLRGEQFF
clone size: .
V gene: TRBV20-1
J gene: TRBJ2-1
D gene: .

CDR3 DNA: TGCAGTGCTAGAGTATCAGGCCCAGACGAGCAGTACTTC
CDR3 protein: CSARVSGPDEQYF
clone size: few
V gene: TRBV20-1
J gene: TRBJ2-7
D gene: .

CDR3 DNA: TGTGCCAGCAGTGAAGTGGATGGCTACACCTTC
CDR3 protein: CASSEVDGYTF
clone size: few
V gene: TRBV6-1
J gene: TRBJ1-2
D gene: .

CDR3 DNA: TGTGCCAGCAGACAACAGGGCAGCCGTGGCACAGATACGCAGTATTTT
CDR3 protein: CASRQQGSRGTDTQYF
clone size: many
V gene: TRBV12-3/TRBV12-4
J gene: TRBJ2-3
D gene: .

CDR3 DNA: TGCGCCAGCAGCCAACAAAACCCGCTAGGGGCGGGGCAGTTCTTC
CDR3 protein: CASSQQNPLGAGQFF
clone size: few
V gene: TRBV4-1
J gene: TRBJ2-1
D gene: .